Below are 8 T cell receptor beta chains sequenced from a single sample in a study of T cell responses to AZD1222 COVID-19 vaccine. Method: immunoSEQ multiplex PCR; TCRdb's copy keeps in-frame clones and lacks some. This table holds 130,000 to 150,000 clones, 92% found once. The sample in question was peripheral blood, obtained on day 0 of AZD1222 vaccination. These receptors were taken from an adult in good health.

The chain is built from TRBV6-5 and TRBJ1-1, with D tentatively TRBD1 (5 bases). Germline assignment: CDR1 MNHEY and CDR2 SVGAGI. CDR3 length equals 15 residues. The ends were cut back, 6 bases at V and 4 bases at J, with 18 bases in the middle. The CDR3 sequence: CASRDPRTFSTEAFF. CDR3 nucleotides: TGTGCCAGCAGAGACCCCCGGACATTTTCCACTGAAGCTTTCTTT.

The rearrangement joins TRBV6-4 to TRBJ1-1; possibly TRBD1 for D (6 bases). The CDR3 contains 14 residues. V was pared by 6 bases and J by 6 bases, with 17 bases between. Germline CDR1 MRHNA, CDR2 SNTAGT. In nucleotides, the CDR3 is TGTGCCAGCAGAAGGGGGTCAGGGGTAGCTGAAGCTTTCTTT. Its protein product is CASRRGSGVAEAFF.

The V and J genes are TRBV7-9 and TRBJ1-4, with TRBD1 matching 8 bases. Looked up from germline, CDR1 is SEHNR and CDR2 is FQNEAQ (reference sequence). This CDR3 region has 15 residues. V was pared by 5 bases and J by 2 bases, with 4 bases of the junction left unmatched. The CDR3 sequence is CASSPTGDTNEKLFF. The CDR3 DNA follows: TGTGCCAGCAGCCCGACAGGGGACACTAATGAAAAACTGTTTTTT.

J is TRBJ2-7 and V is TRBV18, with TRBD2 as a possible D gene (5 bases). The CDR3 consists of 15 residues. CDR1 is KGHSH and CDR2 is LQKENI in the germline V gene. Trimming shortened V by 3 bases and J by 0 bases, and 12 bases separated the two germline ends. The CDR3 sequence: CASSPPGSSSYEQYF. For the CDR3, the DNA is TGTGCCAGCTCACCCCCGGGGTCAAGCTCCTACGAGCAGTACTTC.

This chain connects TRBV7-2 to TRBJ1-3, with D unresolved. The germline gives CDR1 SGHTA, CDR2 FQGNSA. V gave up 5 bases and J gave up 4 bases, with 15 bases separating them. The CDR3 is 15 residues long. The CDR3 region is CASSPRAGEGNTIYF. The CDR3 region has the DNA TGTGCCAGCAGCCCTAGGGCAGGCGAAGGAAACACCATATATTTT. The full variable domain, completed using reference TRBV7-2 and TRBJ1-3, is GAGVSQSPSNKVTEKGKDVELRCDPISGHTALYWYRQSLGQGLEFLIYFQGNSAPDKSGLPSDRFSAERTGGSVSTLTIQRTQQEDSAVYLCASSPRAGEGNTIYFGEGSWLTVV.

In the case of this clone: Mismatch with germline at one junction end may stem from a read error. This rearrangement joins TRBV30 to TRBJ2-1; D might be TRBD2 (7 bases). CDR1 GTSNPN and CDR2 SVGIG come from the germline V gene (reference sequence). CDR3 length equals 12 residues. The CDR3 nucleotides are TGTGCCTGGCGGCCCCCGGGGGGCCGAGGGGTCTTC. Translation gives CAWRPPGGRGVF. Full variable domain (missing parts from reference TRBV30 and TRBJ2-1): SQTIHQWPATLVQPVGSPLSLECTVEGTSNPNLYWYRQAAGRGLQLLFYSVGIGQISSEVPQNLSASRPQDRQFILSSKKLLLSDSGFYLCAWRPPGGRGVFGPGTRLTVL.

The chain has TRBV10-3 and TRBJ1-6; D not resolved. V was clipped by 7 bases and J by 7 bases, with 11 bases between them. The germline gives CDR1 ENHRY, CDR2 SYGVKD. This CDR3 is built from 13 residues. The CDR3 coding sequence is TGTGCCATCACACAATCAGCCAATTCACCCCTCCACTTT. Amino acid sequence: CAITQSANSPLHF.

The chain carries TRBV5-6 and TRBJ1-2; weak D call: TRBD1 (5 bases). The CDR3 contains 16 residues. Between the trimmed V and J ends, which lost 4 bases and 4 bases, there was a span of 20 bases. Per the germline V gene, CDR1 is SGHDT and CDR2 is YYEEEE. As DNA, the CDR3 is TGTGCCAGCAGCCCTCCGGGGGAAGCGATTTCCTATGGCTACACCTTC. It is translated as CASSPPGEAISYGYTF.